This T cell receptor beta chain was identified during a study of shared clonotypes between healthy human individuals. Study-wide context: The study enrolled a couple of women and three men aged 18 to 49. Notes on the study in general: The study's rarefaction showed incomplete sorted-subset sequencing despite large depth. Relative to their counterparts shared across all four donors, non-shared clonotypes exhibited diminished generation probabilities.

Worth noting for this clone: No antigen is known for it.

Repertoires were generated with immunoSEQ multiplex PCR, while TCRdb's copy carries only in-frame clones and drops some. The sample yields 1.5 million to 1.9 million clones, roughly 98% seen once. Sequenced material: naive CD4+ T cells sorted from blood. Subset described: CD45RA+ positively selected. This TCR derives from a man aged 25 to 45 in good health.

As DNA, the CDR3 is TGCGCCAGCAGGGAAGCCAGCGGGAGGCTCGTCGATGAGCAGTTCTTC. Translation gives CASREASGRLVDEQFF. The J gene is TRBJ2-1, the V gene TRBV10-2, with 9 bases that match TRBD2. Germline loops: CDR1 WSHSY, CDR2 SAAADI. The length of the CDR3 is 16 residues. The trim removed 6 bases at V and 8 bases at J, leaving 14 bases unmatched.